This T cell receptor (beta chain) appears in the sequencing data of a study of cytomegalovirus exposure and HLA in healthy donors. On the study more broadly: Early release data held 85 million or so unique TCRs from HLA-typed donors.

Researchers ran the PCR with 60 Vbeta and 13 Jbeta primers. The table came from immunoSEQ multiplex PCR; TCRdb's copy has only in-frame clones and leaves some out. The sample shows 50,000 to 70,000 clones, 55% to 85% of them seen only once. Germline lookup yields CDR1 LNHDA and CDR2 SQIVND (reference sequence). The CDR3 is 16 amino acids. The J segment lost 1 base and the V segment lost 3 bases, leaving 4 bases of the junction unmatched. Findings of the study overall: Previous analysis showed most TCR beta V segments were productive about 90% or about 30% of the time.

Worth noting for this clone: Its antigen remains unidentified.

Participants comprised healthy donors of bone marrow. The chain couples TRBV19 to TRBJ1-3, with 9 positions matching TRBD1. The clonotype comes from a man aged 35 to 55 in good health and CMV-seropositive. The sequencing sample was made of PBMCs. The CDR3 loop is CASSILDRGSGNTIYF. The DNA of the CDR3 is TGTGCCAGTAGTATTTTGGACAGGGGATCTGGAAACACCATATATTTT.